The 12 T cell receptor beta chains below come from one sample, sequenced in a study of T-cell memory formation after mild COVID-19. MiXCR, run by TCRdb on the 5' RACE reads, gives a single entry per CDR3 protein. The table shows roughly 100,000 distinct CDR3 sequences, with about an eighth occurring only once. What was sequenced was PBMCs or a T cell subset sorted from them (not recorded which). The origin of the receptors is an adult woman who had mild COVID-19 (a few samples of this study predate the infection). Cell type and time point are not known.

This clonotype was recorded a few times. This chain uses TRBV7-8 with TRBJ2-2, with D uncertain. The CDR3 consists of 8 residues. Per the germline V gene, CDR1 is SGHVS and CDR2 is FQNEAQ. CDR3 sequence: CYLRELFF. CDR3 in DNA: TGTTACCTAAGGGAGCTGTTTTTT.

The chain links TRBV24-1 to TRBJ2-1; D ambiguous. Germline values: CDR1 KGHDR, CDR2 SFDVKD. This CDR3 contains 12 residues. V was pared by 1 base and J by 7 bases, with 4 bases between. CDR3 bases: TGTGCCACCAGTGATTTCGCGAATGAGCAGTTCTTC. Protein product: CATSDFANEQFF.

The gene calls are TRBV12-3 or TRBV12-4 and TRBJ1-5, with no clear D. V was pared by 3 bases and J by 4 bases, with 10 bases between. The CDR3 spans 14 residues. This chain's CDR3 is CASSFKTNNQPQHF. CDR3 nucleotides: TGTGCCAGCAGTTTCAAGACGAATAATCAGCCCCAGCATTTT.

This clonotype was observed a few times. The rearrangement joins TRBV29-1 to TRBJ1-1; D remains ambiguous. V lost 7 bases and J 0 bases, leaving 12 bases between the germline ends. The germline CDR1 and CDR2 sequences are SQVTM and ANQGSEA. The CDR3 contains 13 residues. Here the CDR3 DNA reads TGCAGCGGACGTGAGCTCATGAACACTGAAGCTTTCTTT. Translating it yields CSGRELMNTEAFF.

The chain couples TRBV6-1 to TRBJ2-3, with no clear D. The CDR3 spans 13 residues. Germline V gene lookup returns CDR1 MNHNS and CDR2 SASEGT. Trimming took off 6 bases at V and 2 bases at J, with 9 bases between the two ends. CDR3 amino acids: CASSPFHTDTQYF. DNA of the CDR3: TGTGCCAGCAGCCCCTTCCACACAGATACGCAGTATTTT.

This clonotype was detected a few times. This chain connects TRBV12-3 or TRBV12-4 to TRBJ2-1, with D unresolved. Trimming pared 10 bases from V and 3 bases from J, leaving 19 bases between. The CDR3 loop spans 15 amino acids. The DNA of the CDR3 is TGTGCCACCTCATTCCCCGACGGATACTACAATGAGCAGTTCTTC. Encoded protein: CATSFPDGYYNEQFF.

This clonotype was counted between two and nine times. The chain uses TRBV7-9 and TRBJ1-4, with D possibly matching TRBD1 (5 bases). Germline V gives CDR1 SEHNR, CDR2 FQNEAQ (reference sequence). This CDR3 has 12 amino acids. V shed 5 bases and J shed 8 bases, with 9 bases lying between them. The CDR3 bases are TGTGCCAGCAGCCAGGGAGGGGAAAAACTGTTTTTT. Amino acid sequence: CASSQGGEKLFF.

This clonotype turned up a few times. The chain couples TRBV14 to TRBJ2-1; tentative D call: TRBD1 (5 bases). V lost 3 bases to trimming and J lost 6 bases, with 9 bases between them. Germline CDR1 SGHDN, CDR2 FVKESK. The CDR3 runs to 13 residues. The CDR3 reads CASSQDKRNEQFF. CDR3 coding DNA: TGTGCCAGCAGCCAGGACAAACGCAATGAGCAGTTCTTC.

This clonotype came up a few times. V usage is TRBV5-1 and J usage is TRBJ2-7, with 9 bases matching TRBD2. V dropped 3 bases and J dropped 2; count of bases not matched to a gene: 3. Looked up from germline, CDR1 is SGHRS and CDR2 is YFSETQ. This CDR3 has 14 amino acids. As DNA, the CDR3 is TGCGCCAGCAGCTCGGGACTAGCCCCCTACGAGCAGTACTTC. It translates to CASSSGLAPYEQYF.

This clonotype turned up a few times. V gene TRBV11-2 combines with J gene TRBJ2-1, with 11 positions matching TRBD2. J gave up 0 bases and V 8 bases, and 6 bases lay outside the gene matches. The CDR3 is 16 amino acids. Per germline, CDR1 SGHAT and CDR2 FQNNGV. CDR3 DNA sequence: TGTGCCAGCGTACTAGCGGGAGCTAACTCCTACAATGAGCAGTTCTTC. This codes for CASVLAGANSYNEQFF.

A word on this clonotype: An end of the junction differs from the germline gene, which may be a read error. V usage is TRBV7-2 and J usage is TRBJ2-3; TRBD1 agrees at 9 bases. Germline CDR1 SGHTA, CDR2 FQGNSA. The CDR3 spans 12 residues. CDR3 sequence reads: CASSLRGQGGLF. The CDR3 DNA reads TGTGCCAGCAGCTTAAGGGGACAGGGAGGCCTTTTT. Together with reference TRBV7-2 and TRBJ2-3, the CDR3 gives the full variable domain: GAGVSQSPSNKVTEKGKDVELRCDPISGHTALYWYRQSLGQGLEFLIYFQGNSAPDKSGLPSDRFSAERTGGSVSTLTIQRTQQEDSAVYLCASSLRGQGGLFGPGTRLTVL.

This clonotype was seen a few times. The chain employs TRBV18 and TRBJ2-7, with 8 bases lining up with TRBD2. The CDR3 runs 18 residues. Germline V gene data show CDR1 as KGHSH and CDR2 as LQKENI. Losses at the gene ends were 3 bases for V and 3 bases for J; bases not matched to a gene: 16. The CDR3 sequence is CASSPEDFAGTRFYEQYF. The CDR3 region has the DNA TGTGCCAGCTCACCGGAAGACTTTGCCGGGACTAGGTTCTACGAGCAGTACTTC.